Listed below are T cell receptor beta chains from one sample, sequenced in a study of Ad26.COV2.S vaccination and SARS-CoV-2 variants. TCRdb's copy holds only in-frame clones and misses some; the assay was immunoSEQ multiplex PCR. The repertoire holds about 350,000 clones, with around 89% as singletons. Sequencing used peripheral blood, obtained in a trial of Ad26.COV2.S vaccine versus placebo. These receptors all come from a person between 18 and 59 years old who received the Ad26.COV2.S COVID-19 vaccine or a placebo. The CDR3 runs from the conserved cysteine through the conserved F or W. Each record gives: clone size, V gene, J gene, D gene, CDR3 protein, CDR3 DNA. D genes are given only for firm matches. Some rows have no size entry. The others give once, few or many, or a class for an expanded clone.

abundance: NA
v_gene: TRBV10-2
j_gene: TRBJ1-1
d_gene: NA
CDR3aa: CASSEIPGGENTEAFF
CDR3nt: TGCGCCAGCAGTGAAATACCCGGAGGGGAGAACACTGAAGCTTTCTTT

abundance: NA
v_gene: TRBV19
j_gene: TRBJ2-1
d_gene: TRBD1
CDR3aa: CASSGTGWGNEQFF
CDR3nt: TGTGCCAGTAGTGGGACAGGGTGGGGGAATGAGCAGTTCTTC

abundance: once
v_gene: TRBV5-6
j_gene: TRBJ1-3
d_gene: TRBD1
CDR3aa: CASSSSARGISGNTIYF
CDR3nt: TGTGCCAGCAGCTCGTCTGCCAGGGGGATCTCTGGAAACACCATATATTTT

abundance: NA
v_gene: TRBV2
j_gene: TRBJ2-3
d_gene: TRBD1
CDR3aa: CASSSQGSLTDTQYF
CDR3nt: TGTGCCAGCAGTTCACAGGGGAGCCTCACAGATACGCAGTATTTT

abundance: NA
v_gene: TRBV2
j_gene: TRBJ2-7
d_gene: NA
CDR3aa: CASSEVSLATSYEQYF
CDR3nt: TGTGCCAGCAGTGAAGTATCCCTAGCAACCTCCTACGAGCAGTACTTC

abundance: NA
v_gene: TRBV5-1
j_gene: TRBJ2-1
d_gene: TRBD2
CDR3aa: CASSVGLAGASEQFF
CDR3nt: TGCGCCAGCAGCGTCGGACTAGCGGGAGCGTCTGAGCAGTTCTTC

abundance: NA
v_gene: TRBV10-2
j_gene: TRBJ2-1
d_gene: TRBD2
CDR3aa: CASSTSGHYNEQFF
CDR3nt: TGCGCCAGCAGCACTAGCGGACACTACAATGAGCAGTTCTTC

abundance: NA
v_gene: TRBV5-8
j_gene: TRBJ1-5
d_gene: NA
CDR3aa: CASSLVVGGNQPQHF
CDR3nt: TGTGCCAGCAGCTTGGTTGTAGGGGGCAATCAGCCCCAGCATTTT

abundance: NA
v_gene: TRBV27
j_gene: TRBJ2-2
d_gene: NA
CDR3aa: CASRPHTGELFF
CDR3nt: TGTGCCAGCAGACCACACACCGGGGAGCTGTTTTTT

abundance: NA
v_gene: TRBV5-1
j_gene: TRBJ1-6
d_gene: TRBD1
CDR3aa: CASSWAPGQNSPLHF
CDR3nt: TGCGCCAGCAGCTGGGCCCCGGGACAGAATTCACCCCTCCACTTT

abundance: once
v_gene: TRBV9
j_gene: TRBJ2-1
d_gene: NA
CDR3aa: CASSAQDYNEQFF
CDR3nt: TGTGCCAGCAGCGCACAGGATTACAATGAGCAGTTCTTC

abundance: once
v_gene: TRBV19
j_gene: TRBJ1-2
d_gene: TRBD1
CDR3aa: CASSYGQGAYGYTF
CDR3nt: TGTGCCAGTAGTTACGGACAGGGGGCATATGGCTACACCTTC

abundance: NA
v_gene: TRBV29-1
j_gene: TRBJ1-2
d_gene: TRBD1
CDR3aa: CSVGDSTGYYGYTF
CDR3nt: TGCAGCGTTGGGGATTCGACAGGGTATTATGGCTACACCTTC

abundance: NA
v_gene: TRBV28
j_gene: TRBJ1-2
d_gene: TRBD1
CDR3aa: CASSTGGQGRVYGYTF
CDR3nt: TGTGCCAGCAGTACAGGCGGACAGGGAAGAGTATATGGCTACACCTTC

abundance: NA
v_gene: TRBV6-5
j_gene: TRBJ1-5
d_gene: NA
CDR3aa: CASTLGENQPQHF
CDR3nt: TGTGCCAGCACCTTAGGTGAGAATCAGCCCCAGCATTTT

abundance: NA
v_gene: TRBV2
j_gene: TRBJ1-6
d_gene: TRBD1
CDR3aa: CASRDRVRNSPLHF
CDR3nt: TGTGCCAGCAGAGACAGGGTTCGTAATTCACCCCTCCACTTT

abundance: NA
v_gene: TRBV9
j_gene: TRBJ1-1
d_gene: NA
CDR3aa: CASSAAGGKNTEAFF
CDR3nt: TGTGCCAGCAGCGCGGCGGGGGGAAAGAACACTGAAGCTTTCTTT

abundance: once
v_gene: TRBV9
j_gene: TRBJ2-1
d_gene: TRBD2
CDR3aa: CASSVAPLVIAGGPYNEQFF
CDR3nt: TGTGCCAGCAGCGTAGCTCCCTTAGTGATAGCGGGAGGGCCCTACAATGAGCAGTTCTTC

abundance: medium-sized
v_gene: TRBV5-5
j_gene: TRBJ1-1
d_gene: NA
CDR3aa: CASSLGWNTEAFF
CDR3nt: TGTGCCAGCAGCTTGGGGTGGAACACTGAAGCTTTCTTT

abundance: NA
v_gene: TRBV6-5
j_gene: TRBJ1-5
d_gene: TRBD1
CDR3aa: CATAGTGWRPQHF
CDR3nt: TGTGCCACTGCCGGGACAGGGTGGCGGCCCCAGCATTTT

abundance: NA
v_gene: TRBV28
j_gene: TRBJ1-4
d_gene: NA
CDR3aa: CASSFRIPNEKLFF
CDR3nt: TGTGCCAGCAGTTTCAGAATCCCCAATGAAAAACTGTTTTTT

abundance: NA
v_gene: TRBV4-1
j_gene: TRBJ1-4
d_gene: NA
CDR3aa: CASSQGVEGREKLFF
CDR3nt: TGCGCCAGCAGCCAAGGTGTAGAGGGTCGTGAAAAACTGTTTTTT

abundance: NA
v_gene: TRBV30
j_gene: TRBJ2-7
d_gene: TRBD1
CDR3aa: CAWSLDRHLFHEQYF
CDR3nt: TGTGCCTGGAGTTTGGACAGGCACTTGTTCCACGAGCAGTACTTC

abundance: NA
v_gene: TRBV12-3/TRBV12-4
j_gene: TRBJ2-7
d_gene: NA
CDR3aa: CASSDAASNEQYF
CDR3nt: TGTGCCAGCAGTGACGCCGCATCTAACGAGCAGTACTTC

abundance: NA
v_gene: TRBV4-3
j_gene: TRBJ1-2
d_gene: NA
CDR3aa: CASSQDRGANYGYTF
CDR3nt: TGCGCCAGCAGCCAAGATCGGGGAGCTAACTATGGCTACACCTTC

abundance: NA
v_gene: TRBV10-3
j_gene: TRBJ1-2
d_gene: TRBD1
CDR3aa: CAILFSPGGGSGYTF
CDR3nt: TGTGCCATCCTTTTTAGTCCAGGGGGCGGCTCTGGCTACACCTTC

abundance: NA
v_gene: TRBV12-3/TRBV12-4
j_gene: TRBJ2-1
d_gene: NA
CDR3aa: CASSLARGNEQFF
CDR3nt: TGTGCCAGCAGTTTAGCGAGGGGAAATGAGCAGTTCTTC

abundance: NA
v_gene: TRBV6-5
j_gene: TRBJ2-3
d_gene: NA
CDR3aa: CASNQGLPSTDTQYF
CDR3nt: TGTGCCAGCAACCAGGGACTGCCTAGCACAGATACGCAGTATTTT

abundance: NA
v_gene: TRBV2
j_gene: TRBJ1-2
d_gene: NA
CDR3aa: CASIGRIYGYTF
CDR3nt: TGTGCCAGCATTGGCAGGATATATGGCTACACCTTC

abundance: NA
v_gene: TRBV6-5
j_gene: TRBJ2-7
d_gene: NA
CDR3aa: CASSYSFGHPYEQYF
CDR3nt: TGTGCCAGCAGTTACTCCTTTGGACACCCCTACGAGCAGTACTTC

abundance: NA
v_gene: TRBV18
j_gene: TRBJ1-1
d_gene: NA
CDR3aa: CASSPNNRNTEAFF
CDR3nt: TGTGCCAGCTCACCAAACAATAGGAACACTGAAGCTTTCTTT

abundance: NA
v_gene: TRBV6-2/TRBV6-3
j_gene: TRBJ2-2
d_gene: TRBD2
CDR3aa: CASSMGGYTGELFF
CDR3nt: TGTGCCAGCAGTATGGGGGGGTATACCGGGGAGCTGTTTTTT

abundance: NA
v_gene: TRBV3-1/TRBV3-2
j_gene: TRBJ2-1
d_gene: TRBD1
CDR3aa: CASSLIAGTVSNEQFF
CDR3nt: TGTGCCAGCAGCCTCATAGCCGGGACAGTATCCAATGAGCAGTTCTTC

abundance: NA
v_gene: TRBV19
j_gene: TRBJ1-4
d_gene: NA
CDR3aa: CASSIVDLLGNEKLFF
CDR3nt: TGTGCCAGTAGTATAGTAGACTTACTCGGGAATGAAAAACTGTTTTTT

abundance: NA
v_gene: TRBV23-1
j_gene: TRBJ2-1
d_gene: NA
CDR3aa: CASSRLGTYNEQFF
CDR3nt: TGCGCCAGCAGTCGCTTGGGAACCTACAATGAGCAGTTCTTC

abundance: NA
v_gene: TRBV24-1
j_gene: TRBJ2-1
d_gene: TRBD1
CDR3aa: CATSDGPTGTGGADEQFF
CDR3nt: TGTGCCACCAGTGATGGTCCTACCGGGACAGGGGGCGCCGATGAGCAGTTCTTC

abundance: once
v_gene: TRBV6-5
j_gene: TRBJ1-1
d_gene: NA
CDR3aa: CASSYGPGNTEAFF
CDR3nt: TGTGCCAGCAGTTACGGACCCGGGAACACTGAAGCTTTCTTT

abundance: NA
v_gene: TRBV29-1
j_gene: TRBJ2-5
d_gene: NA
CDR3aa: CSFTQIGGGQETQYF
CDR3nt: TGCAGCTTCACCCAAATAGGCGGTGGTCAGGAGACCCAGTACTTC

abundance: NA
v_gene: TRBV6-6
j_gene: TRBJ1-4
d_gene: TRBD1
CDR3aa: CASSYSDREGEKLFF
CDR3nt: TGTGCCAGCAGTTACTCCGACAGGGAGGGCGAAAAACTGTTTTTT

abundance: few
v_gene: TRBV19
j_gene: TRBJ1-6
d_gene: NA
CDR3aa: CASSIPEGALHF
CDR3nt: TGTGCCAGTAGTATCCCCGAAGGGGCCCTCCACTTT

abundance: NA
v_gene: TRBV4-2
j_gene: TRBJ2-1
d_gene: TRBD2
CDR3aa: CASSQGVAGGPYVNEQFF
CDR3nt: TGTGCCAGCAGCCAAGGGGTAGCGGGAGGGCCCTATGTCAATGAGCAGTTCTTC

abundance: NA
v_gene: TRBV19
j_gene: TRBJ1-4
d_gene: NA
CDR3aa: CASSTDTDNEKLFF
CDR3nt: TGTGCCAGTAGTACGGACACGGATAATGAAAAACTGTTTTTT

abundance: NA
v_gene: TRBV7-9
j_gene: TRBJ2-5
d_gene: TRBD1
CDR3aa: CASSFLTGGETQYF
CDR3nt: TGTGCCAGCAGCTTCCTGACAGGGGGAGAGACCCAGTACTTC

abundance: NA
v_gene: TRBV2
j_gene: TRBJ2-7
d_gene: TRBD1
CDR3aa: CASVTDRGAYEQYF
CDR3nt: TGTGCCAGCGTCACTGACAGGGGGGCCTACGAGCAGTACTTC

abundance: NA
v_gene: TRBV27
j_gene: TRBJ2-2
d_gene: NA
CDR3aa: CASSSDVGYGTGELFF
CDR3nt: TGTGCCAGCAGTTCGGACGTCGGGTACGGCACCGGGGAGCTGTTTTTT

abundance: NA
v_gene: TRBV5-6
j_gene: TRBJ1-2
d_gene: NA
CDR3aa: CASSFLGGAPGYTF
CDR3nt: TGTGCCAGCAGCTTTTTGGGGGGGGCTCCTGGCTACACCTTC